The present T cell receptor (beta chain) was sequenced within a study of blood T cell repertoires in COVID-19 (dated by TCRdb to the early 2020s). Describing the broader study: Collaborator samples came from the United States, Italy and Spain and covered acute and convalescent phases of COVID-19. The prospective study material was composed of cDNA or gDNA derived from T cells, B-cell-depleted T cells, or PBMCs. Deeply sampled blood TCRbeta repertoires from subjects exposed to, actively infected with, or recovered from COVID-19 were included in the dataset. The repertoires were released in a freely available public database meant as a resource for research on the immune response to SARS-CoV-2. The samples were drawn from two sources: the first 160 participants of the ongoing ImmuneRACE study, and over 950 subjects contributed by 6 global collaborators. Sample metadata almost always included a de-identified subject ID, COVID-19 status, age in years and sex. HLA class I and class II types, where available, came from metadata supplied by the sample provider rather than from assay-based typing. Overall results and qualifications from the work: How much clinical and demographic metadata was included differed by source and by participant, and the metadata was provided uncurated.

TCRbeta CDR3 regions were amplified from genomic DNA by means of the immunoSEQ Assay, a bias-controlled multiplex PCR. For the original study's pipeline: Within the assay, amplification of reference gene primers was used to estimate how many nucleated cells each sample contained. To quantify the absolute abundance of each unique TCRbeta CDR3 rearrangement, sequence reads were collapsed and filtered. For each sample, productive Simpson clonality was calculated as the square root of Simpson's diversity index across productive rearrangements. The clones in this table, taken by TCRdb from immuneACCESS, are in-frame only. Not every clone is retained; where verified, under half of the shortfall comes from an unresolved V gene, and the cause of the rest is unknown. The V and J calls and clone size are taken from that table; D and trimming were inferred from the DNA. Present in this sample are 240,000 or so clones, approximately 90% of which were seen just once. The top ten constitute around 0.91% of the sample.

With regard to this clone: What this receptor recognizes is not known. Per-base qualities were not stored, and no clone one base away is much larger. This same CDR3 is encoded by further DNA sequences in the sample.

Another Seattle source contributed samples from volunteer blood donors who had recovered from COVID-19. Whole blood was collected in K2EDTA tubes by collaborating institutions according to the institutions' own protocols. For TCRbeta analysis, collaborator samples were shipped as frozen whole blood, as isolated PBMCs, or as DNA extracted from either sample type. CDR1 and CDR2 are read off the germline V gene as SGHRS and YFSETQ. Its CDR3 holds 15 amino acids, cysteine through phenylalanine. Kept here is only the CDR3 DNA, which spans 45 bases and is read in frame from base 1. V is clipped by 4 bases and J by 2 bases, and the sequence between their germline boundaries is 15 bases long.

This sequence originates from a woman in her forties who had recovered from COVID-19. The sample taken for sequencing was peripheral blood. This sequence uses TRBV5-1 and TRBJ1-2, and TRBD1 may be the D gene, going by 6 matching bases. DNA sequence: TGCGCCAGCAGCCTCGGGGGGGCAGCGAACTATGGCTACACCTTC. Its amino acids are CASSLGGAANYGYTF. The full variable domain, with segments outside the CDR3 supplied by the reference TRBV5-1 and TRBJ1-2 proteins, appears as KAGVTQTPRYLIKTRGQQVTLSCSPISGHRSVSWYQQTPGQGLQFLFEYFSETQRNKGNFPGRFSGRQFSNSRSEMNVSTLELGDSALYLCASSLGGAANYGYTFGSGTRLTVV.